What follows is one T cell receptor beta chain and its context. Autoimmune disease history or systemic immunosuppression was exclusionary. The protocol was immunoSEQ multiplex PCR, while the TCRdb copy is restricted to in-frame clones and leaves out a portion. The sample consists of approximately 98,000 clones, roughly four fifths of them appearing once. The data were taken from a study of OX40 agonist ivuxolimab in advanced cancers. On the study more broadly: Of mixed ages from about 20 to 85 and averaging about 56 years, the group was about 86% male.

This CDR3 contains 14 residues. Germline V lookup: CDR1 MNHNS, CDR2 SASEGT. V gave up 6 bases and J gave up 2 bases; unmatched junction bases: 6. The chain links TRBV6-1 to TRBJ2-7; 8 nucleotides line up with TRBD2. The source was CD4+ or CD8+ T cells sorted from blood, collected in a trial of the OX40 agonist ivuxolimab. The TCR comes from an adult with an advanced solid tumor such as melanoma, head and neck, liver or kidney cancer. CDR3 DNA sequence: TGTGCCAGCAGGGATGGCGGGGGGACCTACGAGCAGTACTTC. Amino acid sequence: CASRDGGGTYEQYF.